Presented here are 27 T cell receptor beta chains from one specimen sequenced in a study of control samples from healthy donors and cancer patients. TCRdb keeps only in-frame clones here, not all; method: immunoSEQ multiplex PCR. The table lists about 150,000 clones, more than 85% of them singletons. The sequenced material came from blood. The source is a man aged 50-60 years in good health.

This chain joins TRBV3-1 (or the pseudogene TRBV3-2) and TRBJ2-7, with D perhaps TRBD1 or TRBD2 (5 bases each). CDR1 is LGHDT, CDR2 YNNKEL, per germline (reference sequence). V dropped 1 base and J dropped 2 bases, with 15 bases sitting between them. The CDR3 length is 16 residues. CDR3 in DNA: TGTGCCAGCAGCCAAGCGACTTCGGGACCACCCTACGAGCAGTACTTC. This encodes CASSQATSGPPYEQYF.

The genes are TRBV5-1 and TRBJ2-7, with D perhaps TRBD2 (5 bases). V dropped 4 bases and J dropped 2 bases, with 16 bases sitting between them. CDR1 and CDR2 (germline): SGHRS, YFSETQ. The CDR3 is made up of 15 amino acids. Here the CDR3 DNA reads TGCGCCAGCAGCCCTGGACGGACTCCTCCCTACGAGCAGTACTTC. It specifies CASSPGRTPPYEQYF. Variable domain in full (rest from reference TRBV5-1 and TRBJ2-7): KAGVTQTPRYLIKTRGQQVTLSCSPISGHRSVSWYQQTPGQGLQFLFEYFSETQRNKGNFPGRFSGRQFSNSRSEMNVSTLELGDSALYLCASSPGRTPPYEQYFGPGTRLTVT.

The chain uses TRBV2 and TRBJ2-2; 10 nucleotides align to TRBD2. This CDR3 is 14 amino acids long. Trimming removed 7 bases from V and 3 bases from J; junction bases left unmatched: 2. CDR1 and CDR2 from the germline V gene are SNHLY and FYNNEI. The CDR3 nucleotides are TGTGCCAGCAAGCGGGAGGGGTACACCGGGGAGCTGTTTTTT. Protein sequence: CASKREGYTGELFF.

The CDR3, as DNA: TGTGCCAGCAGTTTATTCGGGGGCCGGAGCAATCAGCCCCAGCATTTT. Its protein product is CASSLFGGRSNQPQHF. J is TRBJ1-5 and V is TRBV27; tentative D call: TRBD1 (6 bases). Trimming left V 1 base short and J 1 base short, with 11 bases between. Per germline, CDR1 MNHEY and CDR2 SMNVEV (reference sequence). The length of the CDR3 is 16 residues.

A remark on this clone: At one boundary the junction diverges from the germline segment, which might be a read error. The chain is built from TRBV5-1 and TRBJ1-1; D is possibly TRBD1 (6 bases). The CDR3 is made up of 11 amino acids. Looked up from germline, CDR1 is SGHRS and CDR2 is YFSETQ. CDR3 amino acids: CASRRDTEAFF. The CDR3 DNA reads as TGCGCCAGCAGGCGGGACACCGAAGCTTTCTTT.

The chain couples TRBV10-3 to TRBJ2-1, with TRBD2 as a possible D gene (7 bases). The germline V gene encodes CDR1 ENHRY and CDR2 SYGVKD. With 3 bases removed from V and 6 bases from J, the gap between germline ends came to 15 bases. This CDR3 spans 15 amino acids. The CDR3 protein is CAISEGGRGVNEQFF. CDR3 coding DNA: TGTGCCATCAGTGAAGGGGGGAGGGGGGTCAATGAGCAGTTCTTC.

The V call is TRBV10-3, the J call TRBJ2-5; 7 positions match TRBD1. CDR3 length: 13 amino acids. The V segment lost 7 bases and the J segment 4 bases; nucleotides outside the gene matches: 6. CDR1 and CDR2 from the germline V gene are ENHRY and SYGVKD. The CDR3 nucleotides read TGTGCCATCAATGGACAGGCGGGAGAGACCCAGTACTTC. Translated, it gives CAINGQAGETQYF.

In this sample, this clone turned up once. The V and J genes are TRBV2 and TRBJ2-7, with TRBD2 matching over 14 bases. V shed 6 bases and J 5 bases; nucleotides not matched to a gene: 9. Germline V lookup: CDR1 SNHLY, CDR2 FYNNEI. The CDR3 consists of 16 residues. The CDR3, as DNA: TGTGCCAGCAGAGGGGGACTAGCGGGAGAGTTGAACGAGCAGTACTTC. It is translated as CASRGGLAGELNEQYF. Drawing the rest from reference TRBV2 and TRBJ2-7, the complete variable domain is EPEVTQTPSHQVTQMGQEVILRCVPISNHLYFYWYRQILGQKVEFLVSFYNNEISEKSEIFDDQFSVERPDGSNFTLKIRSTKLEDSAMYFCASRGGLAGELNEQYFGPGTRLTVT.

This clone was observed a single time. The chain recombines TRBV18 with TRBJ1-1, with D possibly TRBD1 on 6 matching bases. This CDR3 comprises 15 residues. The germline V gene has CDR1 KGHSH and CDR2 LQKENI. Between the trimmed V and J ends, which lost 0 bases and 0 bases, there was a span of 8 bases. CDR3 region: CASSPPGTLNTEAFF. In DNA form, the CDR3 reads TGTGCCAGCTCACCACCCGGGACATTGAACACTGAAGCTTTCTTT. Full variable domain (remainder filled in from reference TRBV18 and TRBJ1-1): NAGVMQNPRHLVRRRGQEARLRCSPMKGHSHVYWYRQLPEEGLKFMVYLQKENIIDESGMPKERFSAEFPKEGPSILRIQQVVRGDSAAYFCASSPPGTLNTEAFFGQGTRLTVV.

Here the CDR3 DNA reads TGTGCCAGCGATGGGGGGGACAGGGGTTATGGCTACACCTTC. This sequence encodes CASDGGDRGYGYTF. The chain uses TRBV6-5 and TRBJ1-2; TRBD1 agrees at 10 bases. The germline V gene has CDR1 MNHEY and CDR2 SVGAGI. J gave up 5 bases and V 8 bases, and 8 bases lay outside the gene matches. The CDR3 has 14 amino acids.

In this sample, this clone turned up once. This rearrangement joins TRBV11-2 to TRBJ2-3; D might be TRBD2 (7 bases). Germline V gene lookup returns CDR1 SGHAT and CDR2 FQNNGV. The CDR3 extends over 15 amino acids. V lost 2 bases and J 2 bases, leaving 11 bases between the germline ends. As DNA, the CDR3 is TGTGCCAGCAGCTTACAGGCGGGGGCCACAGATACGCAGTATTTT. It yields the protein CASSLQAGATDTQYF. Using reference TRBV11-2 and TRBJ2-3 for the parts outside the CDR3, the full variable domain is EAGVAQSPRYKIIEKRQSVAFWCNPISGHATLYWYQQILGQGPKLLIQFQNNGVVDDSQLPKDRFSAERLKGVDSTLKIQPAKLEDSAVYLCASSLQAGATDTQYFGPGTRLTVL.

The CDR3 DNA reads as TGCGCCAGCAGCCAAGATCAGTCGGGAAATGAGCAGTTCTTC. This sequence encodes CASSQDQSGNEQFF. The rearrangement joins TRBV4-1 to TRBJ2-1, with D perhaps matching TRBD2 (5 bases). Germline V gene lookup returns CDR1 MGHRA and CDR2 YSYEKL. V dropped 0 bases and J dropped 7 bases, with 10 bases sitting between them. This CDR3 region has 14 residues.

The rearrangement joins TRBV28 to TRBJ2-3; 14 bases map to TRBD2. The germline V gene encodes CDR1 MDHEN and CDR2 SYDVKM. The trim removed 5 bases at V and 10 bases at J, leaving 14 bases unmatched. The CDR3 consists of 17 residues. This chain's CDR3 is CASSTRLAGGNGAAQYF. For the CDR3, the DNA is TGTGCCAGCAGTACACGACTAGCGGGAGGGAACGGGGCGGCGCAGTATTTT.

In this sample, this clone turned up a few times. V usage is TRBV28 and J usage is TRBJ2-6; 13 nucleotides agree with TRBD2. This CDR3 has 17 amino acids. The V gene's germline CDR1 is MDHEN and CDR2 SYDVKM. V gave up 4 bases and J gave up 2 bases; unmatched junction bases: 2. The CDR3: CASSSGLAGAGANVLTF. Here the CDR3 DNA reads TGTGCCAGCAGTTCCGGACTAGCGGGAGCTGGGGCCAACGTCCTGACTTTC.

This clone was detected only a few times. V is TRBV15 and J is TRBJ1-5; D remains unclear. The CDR3 sequence is 12 residues long. Trimming shortened V by 1 base and J by 6 bases, and 4 bases separated the two germline ends. Germline CDR1 is LNHNV and CDR2 is YYDKDF (reference sequence). CDR3 nucleotides: TGTGCCACCAGCAGAGTAGCTCAGCCCCAGCATTTT. Amino acids: CATSRVAQPQHF.

The V gene is TRBV30, the J gene TRBJ2-1; D ambiguous. Trimming stripped 3 bases from V and 4 bases from J, with 10 bases between. Germline assignment: CDR1 GTSNPN and CDR2 SVGIG (reference sequence). The CDR3 runs 13 residues. The CDR3 nucleotides are TGTGCCTGGAGCTTCGGGCGATACAATGAGCAGTTCTTC. This sequence encodes CAWSFGRYNEQFF.

The gene calls are TRBV18 and TRBJ1-1; D perhaps matches TRBD1 (5 bases). The CDR3 runs 15 residues. CDR1 is KGHSH, CDR2 LQKENI, per germline. Trimming took 6 bases from V and 3 from J, leaving 17 bases between them. The CDR3 DNA sequence: TGTGCCAGCTCCCCTCGGGGGTATGAAGACACTGAAGCTTTCTTT. Encoded protein: CASSPRGYEDTEAFF.

The rearrangement joins TRBV9 to TRBJ2-3; 8 bases map to TRBD2. CDR1 is SGDLS and CDR2 is YYNGEE in the germline V gene. The CDR3 contains 15 residues. Unmatched junction bases numbered 4, after V lost 1 base and J lost 3 bases. The CDR3 DNA sequence: TGTGCCAGCAGCGTAAGCGGGAGTGTAACAGATACGCAGTATTTT. Translation: CASSVSGSVTDTQYF.

The table lists this clone with a count of one. The CDR3 DNA is TGTGCCAGCAGTTTAACCTTGGGGAAAAATGTTAATCAGCCCCAGCATTTT. It specifies CASSLTLGKNVNQPQHF. This chain connects TRBV28 to TRBJ1-5; D not resolved. CDR1 and CDR2 (germline): MDHEN, SYDVKM. Trimming pared 2 bases from V and 4 bases from J, leaving 18 bases between. The CDR3 is made up of 17 amino acids.

This clone was observed a single time. The chain has TRBV3-1 (or the pseudogene TRBV3-2) and TRBJ2-3, with D possibly matching TRBD2 (7 bases). The CDR3 spans 16 residues. Trimming stripped 3 bases from V and 6 bases from J, with 19 bases between. Germline V lookup: CDR1 LGHDT, CDR2 YNNKEL (reference sequence). For the CDR3, the DNA is TGTGCCAGCAGCCACCCGGGGGGCGGGGGTCAGGATACGCAGTATTTT. Translating it yields CASSHPGGGGQDTQYF.

The V gene is TRBV14, the J gene TRBJ2-3; possible D gene TRBD2, 6 bases. The CDR3 runs 15 residues. Germline V gives CDR1 SGHDN, CDR2 FVKESK. Trimming took 4 bases from V and 1 from J, leaving 12 bases between them. The DNA for the CDR3 is TGTGCCAGCAGCCTGAGAACTAGCCGCACAGATACGCAGTATTTT. Its translation: CASSLRTSRTDTQYF.

The rearrangement joins TRBV5-1 to TRBJ2-5; TRBD2 matches at 8 bases. This CDR3 contains 14 residues. CDR1 is SGHRS and CDR2 is YFSETQ in the germline V gene. Trimming at V came to 4 bases and at J to 1 base, leaving 3 bases not matched to a gene. DNA for the CDR3: TGCGCCAGCAGCCCGGGGGGGCGCCAAGAGACCCAGTACTTC. This translates into CASSPGGRQETQYF.

The rearrangement joins TRBV28 to TRBJ1-5, with TRBD1 matching 7 bases. V shed 8 bases and J 6 bases; nucleotides not matched to a gene: 16. The CDR3 spans 16 residues. CDR1 MDHEN and CDR2 SYDVKM come from the germline V gene. CDR3 amino acids: CASALRGQARGQPQHF. The CDR3 bases are TGTGCCAGCGCCCTCAGAGGACAGGCCCGGGGTCAGCCCCAGCATTTT.

The rearrangement uses TRBV5-4 and TRBJ2-6; unclear D gene. Germline-derived CDR1 and CDR2 are SGHNT and YYREEE (reference sequence). Trimming took 1 base from V and 2 from J, leaving 13 bases between them. The CDR3 extends over 17 amino acids. The CDR3 here is CASSLFRYLAGANVLTF. DNA of the CDR3: TGTGCCAGCAGCTTGTTTCGGTACCTGGCTGGGGCCAACGTCCTGACTTTC.

J is TRBJ1-5 and V is TRBV5-6, with no clear D. This CDR3 spans 16 amino acids. Trimming shortened V by 4 bases and J by 3 bases, and 17 bases separated the two germline ends. Germline V lookup: CDR1 SGHDT, CDR2 YYEEEE. This CDR3 reads CASSLGPALANQPQHF. DNA for the CDR3: TGTGCCAGCAGCCTCGGACCAGCTCTCGCCAATCAGCCCCAGCATTTT. Filled out from reference TRBV5-6 and TRBJ1-5, the complete variable domain reads DAGVTQSPTHLIKTRGQQVTLRCSPKSGHDTVSWYQQALGQGPQFIFQYYEEEERQRGNFPDRFSGHQFPNYSSELNVNALLLGDSALYLCASSLGPALANQPQHFGDGTRLSIL.

The CDR3 DNA is TGTGCCAGCAGTCATCGGGACAGGGAGGCTGAAGCTTTCTTT. Residues: CASSHRDREAEAFF. V is TRBV6-6 and J is TRBJ1-1; 9 bases map to TRBD1. CDR1 is MNHNY, CDR2 SVGAGI, per germline (reference sequence). The ends lost 5 bases at V and 6 bases at J; junction bases unmatched: 7. The length of the CDR3 is 14 residues.

The V gene is TRBV28, the J gene TRBJ2-7, with TRBD2 matching over 12 bases. Unmatched junction bases numbered 14, after V lost 3 bases and J lost 2 bases. Germline-derived CDR1 and CDR2 are MDHEN and SYDVKM. The CDR3 consists of 19 residues. CDR3 in amino acids: CASSFSGLAGTHRPYEQYF. CDR3 sequence (DNA): TGTGCCAGCAGTTTCTCCGGACTAGCGGGAACCCATCGTCCCTACGAGCAGTACTTC.